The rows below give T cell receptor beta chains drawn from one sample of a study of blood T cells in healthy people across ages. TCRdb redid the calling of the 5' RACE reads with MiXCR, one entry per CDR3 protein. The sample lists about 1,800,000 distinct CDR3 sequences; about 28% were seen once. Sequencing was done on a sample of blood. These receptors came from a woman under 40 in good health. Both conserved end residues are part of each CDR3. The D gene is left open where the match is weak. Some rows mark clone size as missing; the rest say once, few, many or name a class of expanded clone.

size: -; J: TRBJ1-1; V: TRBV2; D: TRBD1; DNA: TGTGCCAGCGCCTCGAGCCGGGACAGGGGGATTGAAGCTTTCTTT; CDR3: CASASSRDRGIEAFF
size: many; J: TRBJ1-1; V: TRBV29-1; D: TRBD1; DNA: TGCAGCGCCCGGGGACAGGGGTTAGACACTGAAGCTTTCTTT; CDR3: CSARGQGLDTEAFF
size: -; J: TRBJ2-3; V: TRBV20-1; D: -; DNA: TGCAGTGCTAGAGATTCCATGACAGGATACATCGATACGCAGTATTTT; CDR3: CSARDSMTGYIDTQYF
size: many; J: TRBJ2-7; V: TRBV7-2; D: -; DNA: TGTGCCAGCAGCTTAATGGCGGACTACGAGCAGTACTTC; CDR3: CASSLMADYEQYF
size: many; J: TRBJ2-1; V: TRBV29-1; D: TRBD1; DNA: TGCAGCGCTGGGGCCCGCGGGACAGGGGGGCCCCAAGGGTTCTTC; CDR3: CSAGARGTGGPQGFF
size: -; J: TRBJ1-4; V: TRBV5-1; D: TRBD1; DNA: TGCGCCAGCAGCCGGGACAGGGCCGAGGAAAAACTGTTTTTT; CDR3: CASSRDRAEEKLFF
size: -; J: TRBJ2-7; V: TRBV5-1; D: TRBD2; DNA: TGCGCCAGCAGCTCAACTAGCGGGAGGACGGGCGAGCAGTACTTC; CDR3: CASSSTSGRTGEQYF
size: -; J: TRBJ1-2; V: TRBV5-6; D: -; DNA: TGTGCCAGCAGCCCGGAGCGGGGGTACTATGGCTACACCTTC; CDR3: CASSPERGYYGYTF
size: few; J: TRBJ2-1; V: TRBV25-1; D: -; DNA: TGTGCCACCAAAGGGGGTTACAATGAGCAGTTCTTC; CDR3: CATKGGYNEQFF
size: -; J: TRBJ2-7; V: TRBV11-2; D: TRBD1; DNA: TGTGCCAGCAGCTTAGGCCGAAGCCGGGACAGTACGGCCTACGAGCAGTACTTC; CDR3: CASSLGRSRDSTAYEQYF
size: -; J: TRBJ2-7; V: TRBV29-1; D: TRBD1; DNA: TGCAGCGTTGAGAATAGGGACAGGGGAGCGCACGAGCAGTACTTC; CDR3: CSVENRDRGAHEQYF
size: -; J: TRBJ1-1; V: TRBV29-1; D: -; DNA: TGCAGCGTTGTCGTGGCGGTGAACACTGAAGCTTTCTTT; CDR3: CSVVVAVNTEAFF
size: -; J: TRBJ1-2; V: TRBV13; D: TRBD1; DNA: TGTGCCAGCAGCCTTGGTACCGGGACAGGGACTGATGGCTACACCTTC; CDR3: CASSLGTGTGTDGYTF
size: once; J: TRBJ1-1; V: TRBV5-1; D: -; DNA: TGCGCCAGCAGCCCCGGGGACACCCCGGGGAACACTGAAGCTTTCTTT; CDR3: CASSPGDTPGNTEAFF
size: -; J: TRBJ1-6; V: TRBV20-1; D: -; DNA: TGCAGTACCTTGTCGGGGGCGGACAATTCACCCCTCCACTTT; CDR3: CSTLSGADNSPLHF
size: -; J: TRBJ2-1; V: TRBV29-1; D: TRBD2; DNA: TGCAGCGTTGAAGGCGAGGGAGGGACCGACGGCAATGAGCAGTTCTTC; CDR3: CSVEGEGGTDGNEQFF
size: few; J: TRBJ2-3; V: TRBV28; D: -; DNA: TGTGCCAGCAGCCCGCTAGAGGTTCATTCCACAGATACGCAGTATTTT; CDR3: CASSPLEVHSTDTQYF
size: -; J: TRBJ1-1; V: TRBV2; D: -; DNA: TGTGCCAGCAGTGACTATCAGAACGCTGAAGCTTTCTTT; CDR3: CASSDYQNAEAFF
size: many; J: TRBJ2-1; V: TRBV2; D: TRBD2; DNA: TGTGCCAGCAGCCTAGGTAGCGGGTCCGCCTACAATGAGCAGTTCTTC; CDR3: CASSLGSGSAYNEQFF
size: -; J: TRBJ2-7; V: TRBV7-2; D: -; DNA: TGTGCCAGCAGCTCCAATGGGGGGTATTACGAGCAGTACTTC; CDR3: CASSSNGGYYEQYF